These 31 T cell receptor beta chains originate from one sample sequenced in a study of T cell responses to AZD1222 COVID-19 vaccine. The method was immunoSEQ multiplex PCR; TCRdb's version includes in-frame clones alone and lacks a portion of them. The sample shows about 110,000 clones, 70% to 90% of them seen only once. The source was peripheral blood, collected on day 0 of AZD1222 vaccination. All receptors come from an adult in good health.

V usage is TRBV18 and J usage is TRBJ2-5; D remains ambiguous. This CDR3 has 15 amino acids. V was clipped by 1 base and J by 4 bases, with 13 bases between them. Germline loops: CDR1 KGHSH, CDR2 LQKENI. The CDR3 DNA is TGTGCCAGCTCACCACTGGACCCCGGACGAGAGACCCAGTACTTC. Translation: CASSPLDPGRETQYF.

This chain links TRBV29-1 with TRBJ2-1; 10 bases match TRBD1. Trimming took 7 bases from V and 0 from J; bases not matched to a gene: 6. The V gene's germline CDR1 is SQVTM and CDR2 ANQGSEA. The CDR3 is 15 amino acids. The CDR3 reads CSARQGAGSYNEQFF. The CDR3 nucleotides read TGCAGCGCCCGACAGGGGGCCGGCTCCTACAATGAGCAGTTCTTC.

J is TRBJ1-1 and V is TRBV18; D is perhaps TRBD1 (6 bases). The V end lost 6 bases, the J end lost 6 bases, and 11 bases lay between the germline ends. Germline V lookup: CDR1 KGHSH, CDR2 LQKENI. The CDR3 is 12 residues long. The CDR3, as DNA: TGTGCCAGCTCGCTGGGGGGCCCTGAAGCTTTCTTT. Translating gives CASSLGGPEAFF. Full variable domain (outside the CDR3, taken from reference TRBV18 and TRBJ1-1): NAGVMQNPRHLVRRRGQEARLRCSPMKGHSHVYWYRQLPEEGLKFMVYLQKENIIDESGMPKERFSAEFPKEGPSILRIQQVVRGDSAAYFCASSLGGPEAFFGQGTRLTVV.

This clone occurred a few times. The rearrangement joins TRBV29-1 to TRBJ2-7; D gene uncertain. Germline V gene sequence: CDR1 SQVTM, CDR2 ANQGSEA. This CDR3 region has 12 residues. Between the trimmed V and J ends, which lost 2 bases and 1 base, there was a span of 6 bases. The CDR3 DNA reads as TGCAGCGTTGAAACCCCTTCCTACGAGCAGTACTTC. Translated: CSVETPSYEQYF.

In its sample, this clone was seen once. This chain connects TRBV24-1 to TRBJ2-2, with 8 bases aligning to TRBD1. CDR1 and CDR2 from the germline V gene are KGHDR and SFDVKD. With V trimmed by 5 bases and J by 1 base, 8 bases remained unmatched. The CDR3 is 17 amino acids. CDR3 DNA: TGTGCCACCAGTGCCACGACCGGGACAGGGAACACCGGGGAGCTGTTTTTT. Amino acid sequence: CATSATTGTGNTGELFF.

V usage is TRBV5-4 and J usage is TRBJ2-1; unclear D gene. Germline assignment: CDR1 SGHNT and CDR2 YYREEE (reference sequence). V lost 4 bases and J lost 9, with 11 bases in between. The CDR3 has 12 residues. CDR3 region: CASSPDWSEQFF. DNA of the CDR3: TGTGCCAGCAGCCCGGATTGGAGTGAGCAGTTCTTC.

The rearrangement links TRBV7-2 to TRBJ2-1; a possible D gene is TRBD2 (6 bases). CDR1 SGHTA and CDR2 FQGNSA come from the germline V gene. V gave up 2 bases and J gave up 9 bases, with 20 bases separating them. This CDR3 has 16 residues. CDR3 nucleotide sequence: TGTGCCAGCAGCTTATATCCCGCGGGGTCGGCAATTGAGCAGTTCTTC. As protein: CASSLYPAGSAIEQFF.

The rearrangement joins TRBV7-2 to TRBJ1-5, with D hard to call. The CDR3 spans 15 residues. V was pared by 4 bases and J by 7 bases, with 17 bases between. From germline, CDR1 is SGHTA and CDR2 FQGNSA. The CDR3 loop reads CASSYLDAGGQPQHF. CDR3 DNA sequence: TGTGCCAGCAGCTATTTGGACGCGGGTGGACAGCCCCAGCATTTT.

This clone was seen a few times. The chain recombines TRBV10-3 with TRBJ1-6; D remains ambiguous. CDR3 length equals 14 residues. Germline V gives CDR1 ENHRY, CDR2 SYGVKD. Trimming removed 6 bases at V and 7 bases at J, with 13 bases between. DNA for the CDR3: TGTGCCATCAGCGGGAACGATGTGAATTCACCCCTCCACTTT. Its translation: CAISGNDVNSPLHF.

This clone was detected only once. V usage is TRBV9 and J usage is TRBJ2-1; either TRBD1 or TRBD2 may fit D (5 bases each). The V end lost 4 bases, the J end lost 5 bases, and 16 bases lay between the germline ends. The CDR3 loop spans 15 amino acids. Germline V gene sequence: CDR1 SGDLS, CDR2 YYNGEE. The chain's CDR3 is CASSQGTWGHNEQFF. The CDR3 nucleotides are TGTGCCAGCAGCCAAGGAACTTGGGGACACAATGAGCAGTTCTTC.

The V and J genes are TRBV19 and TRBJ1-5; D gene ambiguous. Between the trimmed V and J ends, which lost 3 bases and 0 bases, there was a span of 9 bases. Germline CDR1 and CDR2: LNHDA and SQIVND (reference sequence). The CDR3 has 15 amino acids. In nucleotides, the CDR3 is TGTGCCAGTAGTATTAGACAAGTTAGCAATCAGCCCCAGCATTTT. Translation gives CASSIRQVSNQPQHF.

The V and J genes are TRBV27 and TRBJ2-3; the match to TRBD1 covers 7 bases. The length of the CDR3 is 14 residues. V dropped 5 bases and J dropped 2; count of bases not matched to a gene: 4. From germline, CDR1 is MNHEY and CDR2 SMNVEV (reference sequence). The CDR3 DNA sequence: TGTGCCAGCAGTCGACAGGGCAACACAGATACGCAGTATTTT. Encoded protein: CASSRQGNTDTQYF.

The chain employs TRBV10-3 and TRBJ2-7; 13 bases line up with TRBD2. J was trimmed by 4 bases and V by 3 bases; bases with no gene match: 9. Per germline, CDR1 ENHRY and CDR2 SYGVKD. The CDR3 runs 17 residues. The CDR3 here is CAISEGLAGEFGYEQYF. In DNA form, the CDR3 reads TGTGCCATCAGTGAAGGACTAGCGGGAGAGTTTGGTTACGAGCAGTACTTC.

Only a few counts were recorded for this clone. CDR3 residues: CASSLASGLAGGREQYF. The CDR3, as DNA: TGTGCCAGCAGCTTAGCGTCCGGACTAGCGGGAGGGCGCGAGCAGTACTTC. The chain links TRBV7-9 to TRBJ2-7; 15 bases line up with TRBD2. Germline-derived CDR1 and CDR2 are SEHNR and FQNEAQ (reference sequence). The CDR3 extends over 17 amino acids. Trimming at V came to 0 bases and at J to 6 bases, leaving 6 bases not matched to a gene.

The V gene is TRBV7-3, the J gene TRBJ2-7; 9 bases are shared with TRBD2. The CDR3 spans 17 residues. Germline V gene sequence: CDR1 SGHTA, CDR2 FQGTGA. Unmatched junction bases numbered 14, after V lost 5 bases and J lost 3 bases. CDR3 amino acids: CASSTGGSGSSFYEQYF. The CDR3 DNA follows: TGTGCCAGCAGCACCGGGGGTAGCGGGAGCTCTTTCTACGAGCAGTACTTC.

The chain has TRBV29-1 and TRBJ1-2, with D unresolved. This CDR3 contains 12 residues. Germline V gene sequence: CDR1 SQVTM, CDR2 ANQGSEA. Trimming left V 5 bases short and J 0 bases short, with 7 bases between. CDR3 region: CSVRESNYGYTF. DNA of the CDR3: TGCAGCGTTAGGGAGTCTAACTATGGCTACACCTTC.

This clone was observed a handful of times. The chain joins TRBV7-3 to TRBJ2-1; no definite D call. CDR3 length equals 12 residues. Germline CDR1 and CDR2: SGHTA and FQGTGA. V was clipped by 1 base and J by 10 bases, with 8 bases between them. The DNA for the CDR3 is TGTGCCAGCAGCTTAAATGCTGGGGAGCAGTTCTTC. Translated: CASSLNAGEQFF.

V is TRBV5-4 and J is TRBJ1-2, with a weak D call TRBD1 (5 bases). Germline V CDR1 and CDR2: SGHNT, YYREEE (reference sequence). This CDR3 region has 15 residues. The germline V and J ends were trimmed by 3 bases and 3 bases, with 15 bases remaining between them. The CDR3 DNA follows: TGTGCCAGCAGCTCGGGTCACGGGACGTACTATGGCTACACCTTC. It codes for CASSSGHGTYYGYTF.

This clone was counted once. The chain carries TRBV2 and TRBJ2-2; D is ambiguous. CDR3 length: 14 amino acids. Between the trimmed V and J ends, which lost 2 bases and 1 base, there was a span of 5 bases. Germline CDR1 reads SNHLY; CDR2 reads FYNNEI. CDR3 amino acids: CASSELKNTGELFF. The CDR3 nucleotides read TGTGCCAGCAGTGAACTAAAGAACACCGGGGAGCTGTTTTTT.

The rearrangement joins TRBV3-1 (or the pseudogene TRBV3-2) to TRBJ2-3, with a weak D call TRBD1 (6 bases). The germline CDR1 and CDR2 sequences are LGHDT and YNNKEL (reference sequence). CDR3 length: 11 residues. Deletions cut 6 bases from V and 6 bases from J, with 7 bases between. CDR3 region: CASRTGDTQYF. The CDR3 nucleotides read TGTGCCAGCAGAACAGGGGATACGCAGTATTTT.

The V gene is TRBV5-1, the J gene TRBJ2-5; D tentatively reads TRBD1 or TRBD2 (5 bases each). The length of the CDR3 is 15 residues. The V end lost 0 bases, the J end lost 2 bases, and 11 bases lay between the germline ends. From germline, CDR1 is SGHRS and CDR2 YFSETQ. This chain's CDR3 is CASSLGGARQETQYF. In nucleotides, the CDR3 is TGCGCCAGCAGCTTGGGAGGGGCGAGGCAAGAGACCCAGTACTTC.

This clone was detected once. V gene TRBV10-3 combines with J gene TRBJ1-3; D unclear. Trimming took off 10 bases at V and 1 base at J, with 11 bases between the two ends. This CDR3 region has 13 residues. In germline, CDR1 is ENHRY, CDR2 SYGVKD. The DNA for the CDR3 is TGTGCCACCATGGACTTTTCTGGAAACACCATATATTTT. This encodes CATMDFSGNTIYF.

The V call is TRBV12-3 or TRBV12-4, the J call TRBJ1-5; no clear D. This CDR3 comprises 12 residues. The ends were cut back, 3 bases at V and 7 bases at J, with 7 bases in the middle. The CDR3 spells CASSFSGQPQHF. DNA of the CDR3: TGTGCCAGCAGTTTCTCGGGACAGCCCCAGCATTTT.

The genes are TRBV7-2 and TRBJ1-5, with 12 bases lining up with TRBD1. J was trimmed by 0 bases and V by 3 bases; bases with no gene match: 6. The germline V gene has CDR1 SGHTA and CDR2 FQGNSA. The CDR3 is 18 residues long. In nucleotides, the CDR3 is TGTGCCAGCAGCTTGACCGGGACAGGGGGCTTTAGCAATCAGCCCCAGCATTTT. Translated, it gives CASSLTGTGGFSNQPQHF.

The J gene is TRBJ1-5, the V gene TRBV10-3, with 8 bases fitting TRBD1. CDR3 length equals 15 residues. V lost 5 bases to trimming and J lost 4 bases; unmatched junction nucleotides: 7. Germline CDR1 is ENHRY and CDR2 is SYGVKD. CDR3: CAISPGTGVNQPQHF. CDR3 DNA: TGTGCCATCAGTCCCGGGACAGGAGTTAATCAGCCCCAGCATTTT.

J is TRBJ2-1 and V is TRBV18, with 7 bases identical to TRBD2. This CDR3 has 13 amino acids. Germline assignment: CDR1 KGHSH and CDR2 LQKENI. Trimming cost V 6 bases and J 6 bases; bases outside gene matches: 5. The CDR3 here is CASSELAINEQFF. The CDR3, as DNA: TGTGCCAGCTCTGAACTAGCGATCAATGAGCAGTTCTTC.

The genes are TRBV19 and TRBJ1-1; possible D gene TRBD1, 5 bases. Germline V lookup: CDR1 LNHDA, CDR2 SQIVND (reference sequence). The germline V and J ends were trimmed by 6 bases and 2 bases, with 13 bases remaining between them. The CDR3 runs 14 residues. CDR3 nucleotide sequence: TGTGCCAGTAGCCTGGGGACTTACAACACTGAAGCTTTCTTT. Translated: CASSLGTYNTEAFF.

The CDR3 protein is CASSRQSRIGTQYF. As DNA, the CDR3 is TGTGCCAGCAGCCGGCAGAGCCGAATTGGTACGCAGTATTTT. The chain links TRBV3-1 (or the pseudogene TRBV3-2) to TRBJ2-3; D remains unclear. The ends were cut back, 4 bases at V and 8 bases at J, with 16 bases in the middle. This CDR3 comprises 14 residues. Germline assignment: CDR1 LGHDT and CDR2 YNNKEL (reference sequence).

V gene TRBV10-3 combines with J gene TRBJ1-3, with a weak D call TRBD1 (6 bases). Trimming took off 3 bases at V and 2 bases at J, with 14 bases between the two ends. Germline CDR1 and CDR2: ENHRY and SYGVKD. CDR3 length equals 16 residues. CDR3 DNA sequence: TGTGCCATCAGTGACAGACAGGACGGTCCTGGAAACACCATATATTTT. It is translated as CAISDRQDGPGNTIYF.

As DNA, the CDR3 is TGTGCCAGCAGCCTAACCGAGGGTCGGATTGACAATCAGCCCCAGCATTTT. Protein: CASSLTEGRIDNQPQHF. The V and J genes are TRBV28 and TRBJ1-5, with unresolved D. The CDR3 has 17 residues. V was shortened by 6 bases and J by 3 bases, with 21 bases between the two germline ends. The germline gives CDR1 MDHEN, CDR2 SYDVKM.

CDR3 amino acids: CASSWTGMGRNTEAFF. Written as DNA, the CDR3 is TGTGCCAGCAGTTGGACAGGGATGGGGAGGAACACTGAAGCTTTCTTT. The rearrangement links TRBV27 to TRBJ1-1; 8 bases match TRBD1. The CDR3 runs 16 residues. V dropped 4 bases and J dropped 1; count of bases not matched to a gene: 8. CDR1 MNHEY and CDR2 SMNVEV come from the germline V gene (reference sequence).